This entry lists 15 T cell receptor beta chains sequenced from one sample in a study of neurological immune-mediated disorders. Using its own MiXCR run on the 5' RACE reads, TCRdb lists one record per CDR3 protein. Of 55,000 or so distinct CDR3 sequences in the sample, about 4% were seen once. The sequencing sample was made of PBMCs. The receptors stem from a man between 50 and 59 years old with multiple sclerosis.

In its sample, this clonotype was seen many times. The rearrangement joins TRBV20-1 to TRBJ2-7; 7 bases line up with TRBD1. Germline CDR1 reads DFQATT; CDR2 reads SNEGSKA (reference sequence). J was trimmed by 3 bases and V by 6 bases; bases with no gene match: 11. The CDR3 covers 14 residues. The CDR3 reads CSANDRERFYEQYF. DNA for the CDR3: TGCAGTGCCAATGACAGGGAGAGATTCTACGAGCAGTACTTC.

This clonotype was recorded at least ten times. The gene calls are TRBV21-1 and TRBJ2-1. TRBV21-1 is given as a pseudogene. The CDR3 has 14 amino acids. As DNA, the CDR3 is TGTGCCAGCAGCGCTGCGGCCTTTCACAATGAGCAGTTCTTC. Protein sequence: CASSAAAFHNEQFF.

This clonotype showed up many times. In DNA form, the CDR3 reads TGCGCCAGCAGCTCCGGGACTAGCCAAGAGACCCAGTACTTC. Protein product: CASSSGTSQETQYF. J is TRBJ2-5 and V is TRBV5-1; 8 bases are shared with TRBD2. The CDR3 loop spans 14 amino acids. Germline V lookup: CDR1 SGHRS, CDR2 YFSETQ. V shed 3 bases and J 1 base; nucleotides not matched to a gene: 2.

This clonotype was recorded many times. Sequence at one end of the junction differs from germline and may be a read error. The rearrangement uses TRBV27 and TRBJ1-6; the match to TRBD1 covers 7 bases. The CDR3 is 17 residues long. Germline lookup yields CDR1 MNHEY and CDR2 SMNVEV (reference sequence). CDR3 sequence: CASSLLVGGTVPRPLNF. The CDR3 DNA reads TGTGCCAGCAGTTTATTAGTTGGGGGGACAGTTCCGCGGCCCCTCAACTTT.

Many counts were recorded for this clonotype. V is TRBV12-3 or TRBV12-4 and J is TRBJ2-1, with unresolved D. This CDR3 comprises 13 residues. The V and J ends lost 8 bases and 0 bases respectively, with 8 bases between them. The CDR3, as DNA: TGTGCCAGCGTCAGGAGCTCCTACAATGAGCAGTTCTTC. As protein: CASVRSSYNEQFF.

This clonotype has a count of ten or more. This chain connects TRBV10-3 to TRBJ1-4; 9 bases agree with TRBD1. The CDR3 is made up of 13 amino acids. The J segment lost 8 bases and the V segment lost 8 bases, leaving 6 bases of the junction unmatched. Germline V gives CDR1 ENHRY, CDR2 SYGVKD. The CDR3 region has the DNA TGTGCCATCTCTGGACAGGGGCAAGAAAAACTGTTTTTT. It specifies CAISGQGQEKLFF.

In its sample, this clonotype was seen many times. CDR3 DNA: TGCAGTGCTGGGCAGGGACAGGGAAATTCACCCCTCCACTTT. Translation: CSAGQGQGNSPLHF. The rearrangement joins TRBV20-1 to TRBJ1-6, with 9 bases matching TRBD1. J gave up 7 bases and V 5 bases, and 6 bases lay outside the gene matches. The CDR3 is 14 amino acids. Germline-derived CDR1 and CDR2 are DFQATT and SNEGSKA (reference sequence).

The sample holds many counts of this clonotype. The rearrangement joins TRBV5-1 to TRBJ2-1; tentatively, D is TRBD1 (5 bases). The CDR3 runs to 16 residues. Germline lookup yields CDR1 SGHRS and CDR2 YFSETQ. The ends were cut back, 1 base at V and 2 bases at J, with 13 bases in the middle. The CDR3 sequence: CASSLLGARPYNEQFF. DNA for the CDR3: TGCGCCAGCAGCTTGTTAGGGGCTCGGCCCTACAATGAGCAGTTCTTC.

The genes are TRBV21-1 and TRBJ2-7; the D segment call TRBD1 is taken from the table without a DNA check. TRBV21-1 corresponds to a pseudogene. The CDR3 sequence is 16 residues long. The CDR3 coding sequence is TGTGCCAGCAGCACGGGACGTTGGCCAGTTTGTTACGAGCAGTACTTC. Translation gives CASSTGRWPVCYEQYF.

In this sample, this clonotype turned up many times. The CDR3 bases are TGCGCCAGCAGCGTATCAGGGTTTGGATCACCCCTCCACTTT. This gives the protein CASSVSGFGSPLHF. The chain carries TRBV5-1 and TRBJ1-6; D is possibly TRBD1 (5 bases). Germline CDR1 SGHRS, CDR2 YFSETQ. This CDR3 is built from 14 residues. Trimming pared 4 bases from V and 10 bases from J, leaving 15 bases between.

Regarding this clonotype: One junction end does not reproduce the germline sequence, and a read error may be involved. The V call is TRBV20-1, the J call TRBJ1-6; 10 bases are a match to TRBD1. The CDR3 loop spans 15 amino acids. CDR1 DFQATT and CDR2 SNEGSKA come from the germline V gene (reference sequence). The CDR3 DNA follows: TGCAGTGCTAGAGCCGCGGGACAGGGGTTTTCACCCCTCAACTTT. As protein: CSARAAGQGFSPLNF.

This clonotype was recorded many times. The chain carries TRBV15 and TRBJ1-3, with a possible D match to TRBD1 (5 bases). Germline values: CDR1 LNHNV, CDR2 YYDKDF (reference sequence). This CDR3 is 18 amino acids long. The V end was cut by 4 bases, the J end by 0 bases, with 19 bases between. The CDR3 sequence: CATSIEPPGPLSGNTIYF. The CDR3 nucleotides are TGTGCCACCAGCATAGAACCTCCGGGACCCCTCTCTGGAAACACCATATATTTT.

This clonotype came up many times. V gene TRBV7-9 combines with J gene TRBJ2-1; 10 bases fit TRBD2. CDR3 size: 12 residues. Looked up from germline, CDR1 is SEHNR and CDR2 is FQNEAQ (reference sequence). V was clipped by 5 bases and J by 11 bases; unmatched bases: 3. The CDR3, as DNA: TGTGCCAGCAGCACTAGCGGGAATCAGCAGTTCTTC. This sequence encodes CASSTSGNQQFF.

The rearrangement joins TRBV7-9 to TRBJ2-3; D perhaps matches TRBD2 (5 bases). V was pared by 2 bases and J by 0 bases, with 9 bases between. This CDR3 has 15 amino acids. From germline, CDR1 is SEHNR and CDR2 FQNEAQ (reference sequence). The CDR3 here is CASSLRRVSTDTQYF. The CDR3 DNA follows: TGTGCCAGCAGCTTACGGCGGGTTAGCACAGATACGCAGTATTTT.

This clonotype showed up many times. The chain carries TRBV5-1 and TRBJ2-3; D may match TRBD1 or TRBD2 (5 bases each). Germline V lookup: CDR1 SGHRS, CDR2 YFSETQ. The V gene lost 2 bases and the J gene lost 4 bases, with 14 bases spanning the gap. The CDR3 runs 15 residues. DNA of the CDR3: TGCGCCAGCAGCTTCGGGGCGGCGGGTTCAGATACGCAGTATTTT. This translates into CASSFGAAGSDTQYF.